The 23 T cell receptor beta chains listed next were all sequenced from one sample in a study of siplizumab effects on memory and regulatory T cells. The assay was immunoSEQ multiplex PCR, and TCRdb's table has in-frame clones only and misses some. The sample has about 100,000 clones; about 92% are singletons. Sequencing was performed on Tregs sorted from blood. These receptors all stem from a human donor in good health.

The chain recombines TRBV5-1 with TRBJ2-1; unclear D gene. V lost 4 bases to trimming and J lost 6 bases, with 8 bases between them. The CDR3 sequence is 12 residues long. Germline V lookup: CDR1 SGHRS, CDR2 YFSETQ. CDR3 coding DNA: TGCGCCAGCAGCGGGGTACTCAATGAGCAGTTCTTC. Its protein product is CASSGVLNEQFF.

V is TRBV19 and J is TRBJ2-7, with D possibly called TRBD1 or TRBD2 (5 bases each). Trimming took 3 bases from V and 0 from J, leaving 15 bases between them. The CDR3 spans 16 residues. Germline V lookup: CDR1 LNHDA, CDR2 SQIVND (reference sequence). CDR3 loop: CASSITTGQPSYEQYF. The CDR3 bases are TGTGCCAGTAGTATTACCACGGGGCAACCCTCCTACGAGCAGTACTTC.

The chain recombines TRBV7-2 with TRBJ1-5; D not certain. CDR1 is SGHTA and CDR2 is FQGNSA in the germline V gene. Trimming stripped 1 base from V and 3 bases from J, with 10 bases between. The CDR3 loop spans 15 amino acids. The CDR3 coding sequence is TGTGCCAGCAGCTTAGGACCGCAGATCAATCAGCCCCAGCATTTT. Residues: CASSLGPQINQPQHF.

This sequence joins TRBV7-3 and TRBJ2-2; maybe TRBD2 (5 bases). The V gene lost 2 bases and the J gene lost 3 bases, with 7 bases spanning the gap. CDR3 length equals 14 residues. CDR1 SGHTA and CDR2 FQGTGA come from the germline V gene. The CDR3 loop is CASSLAGDTGELFF. In DNA form, the CDR3 reads TGTGCCAGCAGCTTAGCCGGGGACACCGGGGAGCTGTTTTTT. The whole variable domain, filled in from reference TRBV7-3 and TRBJ2-2, reads GAGVSQTPSNKVTEKGKYVELRCDPISGHTALYWYRQSLGQGPEFLIYFQGTGAADDSGLPNDRFFAVRPEGSVSTLKIQRTERGDSAVYLCASSLAGDTGELFFGEGSRLTVL.

J is TRBJ2-7 and V is TRBV29-1, with D possibly being TRBD2 (5 bases). Germline V gene lookup returns CDR1 SQVTM and CDR2 ANQGSEA. Trimming took off 1 base at V and 8 bases at J, with 18 bases between the two ends. The CDR3 totals 14 residues. CDR3 residues: CSVEGLASRGKQYF. For the CDR3, the DNA is TGCAGCGTTGAAGGGTTGGCTAGCCGCGGCAAGCAGTACTTC.

In its sample, this clone was seen once. The rearrangement joins TRBV19 to TRBJ2-3, with TRBD2 matching over 11 bases. Unmatched junction bases numbered 21, after V lost 5 bases and J lost 8 bases. The CDR3 loop spans 19 amino acids. Germline V gives CDR1 LNHDA, CDR2 SQIVND (reference sequence). The DNA for the CDR3 is TGTGCCAGTAGTTTTATAGCGGGAGGGCCTTTCGAGCCCTTTGGTACGCAGTATTTT. Protein: CASSFIAGGPFEPFGTQYF. Full variable domain (missing parts from reference TRBV19 and TRBJ2-3): DGGITQSPKYLFRKEGQNVTLSCEQNLNHDAMYWYRQDPGQGLRLIYYSQIVNDFQKGDIAEGYSVSREKKESFPLTVTSAQKNPTAFYLCASSFIAGGPFEPFGTQYFGPGTRLTVL.

This chain joins TRBV27 and TRBJ2-2; D possibly corresponds to TRBD1 (6 bases). Trimming pared 1 base from V and 6 bases from J, leaving 15 bases between. There are 16 residues in the CDR3. CDR1 and CDR2 (germline): MNHEY, SMNVEV (reference sequence). CDR3 sequence reads: CASSLLRQGKAGELFF. The CDR3 region has the DNA TGTGCCAGCAGTTTATTGCGCCAGGGGAAGGCCGGGGAGCTGTTTTTT.

The chain combines TRBV5-1 with TRBJ1-1; D ambiguous. Germline-derived CDR1 and CDR2 are SGHRS and YFSETQ. The length of the CDR3 is 15 residues. V lost 5 bases to trimming and J lost 3 bases, with 17 bases between them. CDR3 DNA: TGCGCCAGCAGTAATCCCGGCAGGTCGGACACTGAAGCTTTCTTT. This translates into CASSNPGRSDTEAFF. The full variable domain, with the rest looked up from reference TRBV5-1 and TRBJ1-1, is KAGVTQTPRYLIKTRGQQVTLSCSPISGHRSVSWYQQTPGQGLQFLFEYFSETQRNKGNFPGRFSGRQFSNSRSEMNVSTLELGDSALYLCASSNPGRSDTEAFFGQGTRLTVV.

The chain joins TRBV2 to TRBJ1-1; D might be TRBD1 (5 bases). The CDR3 is 13 amino acids. Germline values: CDR1 SNHLY, CDR2 FYNNEI. V shed 9 bases and J shed 0 bases, with 11 bases lying between them. The CDR3 nucleotides read TGTGCCAGTATCGACAGACTGAACACTGAAGCTTTCTTT. It codes for CASIDRLNTEAFF.

The V gene is TRBV19, the J gene TRBJ1-5; possibly TRBD1 for D (6 bases). This CDR3 has 14 residues. Germline values: CDR1 LNHDA, CDR2 SQIVND (reference sequence). Deletions cut 10 bases from V and 5 bases from J, with 18 bases between. The chain's CDR3 is CATSWGDNYQPQHF. The CDR3 nucleotides read TGTGCCACCTCCTGGGGGGACAACTATCAGCCCCAGCATTTT.

V usage is TRBV10-1 and J usage is TRBJ2-7; 11 positions match TRBD2. V shed 4 bases and J 6 bases; nucleotides not matched to a gene: 5. The CDR3 is 14 amino acids. CDR1 WNHNN and CDR2 SYGVQD come from the germline V gene (reference sequence). The CDR3 reads CASSVGLAGGEQYF. CDR3 bases: TGCGCCAGCAGTGTCGGGCTAGCGGGAGGCGAGCAGTACTTC.

This clone was counted a few times. CDR3 region: CASSLGSGTRVNEQFF. The CDR3, as DNA: TGTGCCAGCAGCTTAGGGTCCGGGACTAGAGTCAATGAGCAGTTCTTC. The chain joins TRBV7-8 to TRBJ2-1; 8 nucleotides match TRBD2. J lost 6 bases, V lost 1 base, and 8 bases had no gene match. This CDR3 has 16 residues. Germline CDR1 reads SGHVS; CDR2 reads FQNEAQ.

The sample holds one count of this clone. The chain is built from TRBV5-6 and TRBJ1-5; TRBD1 aligns across 8 bases. V shed 4 bases and J 0 bases; nucleotides not matched to a gene: 6. This CDR3 spans 16 amino acids. The germline V gene encodes CDR1 SGHDT and CDR2 YYEEEE. CDR3 region: CASSLRQGYSNQPQHF. The DNA of the CDR3 is TGTGCCAGCAGCCTCCGACAGGGGTATAGCAATCAGCCCCAGCATTTT.

The chain recombines TRBV5-1 with TRBJ1-2, with D tentatively TRBD1 (5 bases). Trimming took 0 bases from V and 6 from J, leaving 18 bases between them. Germline values: CDR1 SGHRS, CDR2 YFSETQ. This CDR3 is built from 16 residues. CDR3 amino acids: CASSLVFTGSVDGYTF. CDR3 sequence (DNA): TGCGCCAGCAGCTTGGTATTTACAGGATCTGTAGATGGCTACACCTTC.

Here the CDR3 DNA reads TGTGCCAGCAGCCTGATAGCGGAACTCACCGGGGAGCTGTTTTTT. Its translation: CASSLIAELTGELFF. The chain links TRBV7-2 to TRBJ2-2; the D gene is possibly TRBD2 (6 bases). The CDR3 is 15 residues long. Germline values: CDR1 SGHTA, CDR2 FQGNSA. V lost 5 bases, J lost 4 bases, and 14 bases lay in between.

The chain carries TRBV11-1 and TRBJ2-5; D is unresolved. Trimming removed 8 bases from V and 4 bases from J, with 14 bases in between. Germline V gene data show CDR1 as SGHAT and CDR2 as FQDESV (reference sequence). This CDR3 has 13 residues. The CDR3 sequence: CASAPYGPETQYF. CDR3 in DNA: TGTGCCAGCGCACCATACGGGCCAGAGACCCAGTACTTC.

The chain carries TRBV30 and TRBJ2-1; D might be TRBD2 (5 bases). The V end lost 0 bases, the J end lost 4 bases, and 10 bases lay between the germline ends. From germline, CDR1 is GTSNPN and CDR2 SVGIG (reference sequence). The CDR3 runs to 14 residues. CDR3 sequence: CAWSVRSGYNEQFF. CDR3 coding DNA: TGTGCCTGGAGTGTACGGAGCGGATACAATGAGCAGTTCTTC.

The V gene is TRBV20-1, the J gene TRBJ2-7; the D is unclear. This CDR3 is 11 amino acids long. Deletions cut 3 bases from V and 3 bases from J, with 6 bases between. CDR1 DFQATT and CDR2 SNEGSKA come from the germline V gene (reference sequence). The CDR3 sequence: CSASGYYEQYF. The CDR3 DNA reads TGCAGTGCTAGCGGGTACTACGAGCAGTACTTC.

The chain combines TRBV4-1 with TRBJ1-5, with TRBD1 identical over 7 bases. With V trimmed by 0 bases and J by 9 bases, 8 bases remained unmatched. There are 15 residues in the CDR3. Germline V gives CDR1 MGHRA, CDR2 YSYEKL. The CDR3 bases are TGCGCCAGCAGCCAAGATCTCGACAGGGTGAGGCCCCAGCATTTT. Amino acids: CASSQDLDRVRPQHF.

V gene TRBV10-2 combines with J gene TRBJ1-5, with 7 bases identical to TRBD1. CDR3 length: 15 amino acids. The V and J ends lost 6 bases and 4 bases, in that order; junction bases with no gene match: 9. From germline, CDR1 is WSHSY and CDR2 SAAADI. CDR3 amino acids: CASRDTGANNQPQHF. CDR3 nucleotides: TGCGCCAGCAGGGACACAGGGGCGAATAATCAGCCCCAGCATTTT.

The chain joins TRBV6-6 to TRBJ2-7, with a weak D call TRBD2 (5 bases). V was shortened by 2 bases and J by 2 bases, with 16 bases between the two germline ends. The CDR3 runs 16 residues. Germline CDR1 reads MNHNY; CDR2 reads SVGAGI (reference sequence). The CDR3 region is CASSYGSTKIPYEQYF. Here the CDR3 DNA reads TGTGCCAGCAGTTACGGTTCGACTAAGATACCCTACGAGCAGTACTTC.

The J gene is TRBJ2-7, the V gene TRBV27; 8 nucleotides line up with TRBD1. V lost 5 bases to trimming and J lost 2 bases; unmatched junction nucleotides: 8. Germline V lookup: CDR1 MNHEY, CDR2 SMNVEV (reference sequence). This CDR3 region has 15 residues. CDR3: CASSPLGTGTYEQYF. CDR3 sequence (DNA): TGTGCCAGCAGTCCCCTCGGGACAGGTACCTACGAGCAGTACTTC.

The genes are TRBV28 and TRBJ1-1, with D maybe TRBD1 (6 bases). The CDR3 loop spans 14 amino acids. Per germline, CDR1 MDHEN and CDR2 SYDVKM. V was clipped by 4 bases and J by 8 bases, with 17 bases between them. CDR3 loop: CASSSGHAISEAFF. CDR3 nucleotide sequence: TGTGCCAGCAGTTCGGGACACGCCATATCAGAAGCTTTCTTT.